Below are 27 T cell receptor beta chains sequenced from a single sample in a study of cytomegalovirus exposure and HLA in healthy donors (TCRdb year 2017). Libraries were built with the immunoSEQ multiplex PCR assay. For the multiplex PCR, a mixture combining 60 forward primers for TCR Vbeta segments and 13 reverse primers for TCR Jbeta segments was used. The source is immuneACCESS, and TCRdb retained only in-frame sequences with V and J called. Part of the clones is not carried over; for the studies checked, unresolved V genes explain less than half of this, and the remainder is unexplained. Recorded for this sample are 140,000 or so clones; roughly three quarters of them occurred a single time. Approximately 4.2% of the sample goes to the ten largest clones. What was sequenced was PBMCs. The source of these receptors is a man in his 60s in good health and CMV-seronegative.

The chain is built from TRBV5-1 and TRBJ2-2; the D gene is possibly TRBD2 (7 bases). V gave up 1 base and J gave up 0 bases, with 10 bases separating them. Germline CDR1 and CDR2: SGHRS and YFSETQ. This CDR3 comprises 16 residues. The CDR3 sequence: CASSLRGGPNTGELFF. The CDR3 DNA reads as TGCGCCAGCAGCTTGAGGGGGGGGCCGAACACCGGGGAGCTGTTTTTT.

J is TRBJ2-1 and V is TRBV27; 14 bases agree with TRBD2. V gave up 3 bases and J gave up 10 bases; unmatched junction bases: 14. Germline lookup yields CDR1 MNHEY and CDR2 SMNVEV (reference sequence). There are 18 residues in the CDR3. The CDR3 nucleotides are TGTGCCAGCAGTTTCCCGGGACTAGCGGGAGTGACGGGTGGGGAGCAGTTCTTC. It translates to CASSFPGLAGVTGGEQFF.

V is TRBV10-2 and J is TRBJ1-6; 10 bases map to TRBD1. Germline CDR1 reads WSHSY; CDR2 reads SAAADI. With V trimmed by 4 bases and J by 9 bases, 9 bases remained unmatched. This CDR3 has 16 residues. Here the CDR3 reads CASSALGDRGSSPLHF. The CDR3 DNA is TGCGCCAGCAGTGCTCTTGGGGACAGGGGCAGTTCACCCCTCCACTTT.

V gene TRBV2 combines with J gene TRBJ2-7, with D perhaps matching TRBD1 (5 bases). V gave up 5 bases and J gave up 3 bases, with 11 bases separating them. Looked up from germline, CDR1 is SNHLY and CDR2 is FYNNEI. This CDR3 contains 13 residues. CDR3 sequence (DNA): TGTGCCAGCAGTATACGACAGATCTACGAGCAGTACTTC. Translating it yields CASSIRQIYEQYF.

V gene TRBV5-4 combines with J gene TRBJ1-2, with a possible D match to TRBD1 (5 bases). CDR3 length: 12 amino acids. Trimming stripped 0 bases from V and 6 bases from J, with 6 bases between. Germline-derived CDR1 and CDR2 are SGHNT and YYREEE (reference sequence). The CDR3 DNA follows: TGTGCCAGCAGCTTGGAGGGGAATGGCTACACCTTC. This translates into CASSLEGNGYTF.

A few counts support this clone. The CDR3 reads CASSQALLPLAWVQHEQYF. The DNA for the CDR3 is TGCGCCAGCAGCCAAGCACTACTCCCACTAGCGTGGGTCCAACACGAGCAGTACTTC. The V and J genes are TRBV5-1 and TRBJ2-7, with 7 positions matching TRBD2. The V gene end was trimmed by 4 bases and the J gene end by 5 bases; junction bases not matched to a gene: 24. CDR3 length: 19 residues. CDR1 SGHRS and CDR2 YFSETQ come from the germline V gene.

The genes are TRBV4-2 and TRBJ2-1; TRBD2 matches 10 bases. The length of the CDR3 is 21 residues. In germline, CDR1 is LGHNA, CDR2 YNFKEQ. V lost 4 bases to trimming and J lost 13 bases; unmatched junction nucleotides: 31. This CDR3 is CASSPKGSALALSSGRDLQFF. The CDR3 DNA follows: TGTGCCAGCAGCCCAAAGGGCAGCGCCCTTGCCCTGTCTAGCGGGAGAGATCTACAGTTCTTC.

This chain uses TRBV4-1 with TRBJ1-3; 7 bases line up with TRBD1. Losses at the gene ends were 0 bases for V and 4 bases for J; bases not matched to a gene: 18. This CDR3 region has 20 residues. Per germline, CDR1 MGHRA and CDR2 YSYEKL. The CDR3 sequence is CASSQDKGQGVLVAGNTIYF. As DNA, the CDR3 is TGCGCCAGCAGCCAAGATAAGGGGCAGGGGGTCTTGGTAGCAGGAAACACCATATATTTT.

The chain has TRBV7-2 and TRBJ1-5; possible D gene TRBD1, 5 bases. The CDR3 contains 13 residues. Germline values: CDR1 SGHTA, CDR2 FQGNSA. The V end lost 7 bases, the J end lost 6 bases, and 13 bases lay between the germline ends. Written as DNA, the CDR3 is TGTGCCAGCACCTTCAGGGAACCTCAGCCCCAGCATTTT. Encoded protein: CASTFREPQPQHF.

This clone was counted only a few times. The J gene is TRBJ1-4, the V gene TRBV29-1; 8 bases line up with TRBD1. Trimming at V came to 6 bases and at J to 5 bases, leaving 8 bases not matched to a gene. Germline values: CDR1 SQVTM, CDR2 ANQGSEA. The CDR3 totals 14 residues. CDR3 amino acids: CSVMDRVTNEKLFF. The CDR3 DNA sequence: TGCAGCGTGATGGACAGGGTGACCAATGAAAAACTGTTTTTT.

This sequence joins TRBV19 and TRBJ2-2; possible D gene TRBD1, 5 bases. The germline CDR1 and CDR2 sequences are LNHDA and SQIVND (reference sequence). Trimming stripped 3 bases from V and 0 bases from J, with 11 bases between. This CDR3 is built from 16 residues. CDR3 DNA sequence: TGTGCCAGTAGTATTGGTGGCAGGGCGAACACCGGGGAGCTGTTTTTT. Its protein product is CASSIGGRANTGELFF. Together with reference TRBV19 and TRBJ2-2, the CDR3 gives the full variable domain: DGGITQSPKYLFRKEGQNVTLSCEQNLNHDAMYWYRQDPGQGLRLIYYSQIVNDFQKGDIAEGYSVSREKKESFPLTVTSAQKNPTAFYLCASSIGGRANTGELFFGEGSRLTVL.

For the CDR3, the DNA is TGTGCCAGCTCACCACCGACCGGGACAGGGTATGAGACCCAGTACTTC. Amino acids: CASSPPTGTGYETQYF. The chain combines TRBV18 with TRBJ2-5; 9 nucleotides line up with TRBD1. CDR1 is KGHSH, CDR2 LQKENI, per germline. This CDR3 contains 16 residues. Trimming removed 0 bases from V and 5 bases from J; junction bases left unmatched: 7.

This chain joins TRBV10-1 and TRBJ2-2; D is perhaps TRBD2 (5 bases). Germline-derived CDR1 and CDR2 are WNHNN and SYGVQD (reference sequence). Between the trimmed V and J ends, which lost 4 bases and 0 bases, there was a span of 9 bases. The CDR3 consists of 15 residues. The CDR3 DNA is TGCGCCAGCAGTGGAGGAGGAACGAACACCGGGGAGCTGTTTTTT. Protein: CASSGGGTNTGELFF.

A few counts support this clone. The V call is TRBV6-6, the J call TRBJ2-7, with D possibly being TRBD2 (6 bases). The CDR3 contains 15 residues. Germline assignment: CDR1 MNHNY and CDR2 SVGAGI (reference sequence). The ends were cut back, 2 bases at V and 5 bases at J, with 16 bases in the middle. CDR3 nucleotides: TGTGCCAGCAGTTACCTCGGGACTTCCGGGAACGAGCAGTACTTC. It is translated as CASSYLGTSGNEQYF.

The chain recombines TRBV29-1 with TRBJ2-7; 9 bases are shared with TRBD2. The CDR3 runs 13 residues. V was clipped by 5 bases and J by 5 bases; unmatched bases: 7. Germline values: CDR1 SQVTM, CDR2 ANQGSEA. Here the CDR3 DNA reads TGCAGCGTTTTAGTTAGCGGGAGTAACGAGCAGTACTTC. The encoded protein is CSVLVSGSNEQYF.

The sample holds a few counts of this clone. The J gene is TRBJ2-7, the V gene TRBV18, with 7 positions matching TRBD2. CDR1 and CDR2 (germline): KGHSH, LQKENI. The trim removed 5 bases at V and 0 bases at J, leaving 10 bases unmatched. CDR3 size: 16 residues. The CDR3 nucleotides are TGTGCCAGCTCAACAAGACAGAGGACTAGCTCCTACGAGCAGTACTTC. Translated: CASSTRQRTSSYEQYF.

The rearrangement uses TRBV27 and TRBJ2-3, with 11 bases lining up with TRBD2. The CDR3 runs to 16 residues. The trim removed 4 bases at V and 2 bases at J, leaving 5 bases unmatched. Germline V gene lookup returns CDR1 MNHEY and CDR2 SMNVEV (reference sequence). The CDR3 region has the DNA TGTGCCAGCAGTTCCGGACTAGCGGGCTACACAGATACGCAGTATTTT. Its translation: CASSSGLAGYTDTQYF.

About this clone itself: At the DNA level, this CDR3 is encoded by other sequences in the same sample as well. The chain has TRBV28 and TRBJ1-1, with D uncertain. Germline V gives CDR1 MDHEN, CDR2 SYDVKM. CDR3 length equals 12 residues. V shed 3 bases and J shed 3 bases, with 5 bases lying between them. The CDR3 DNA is TGTGCCAGCAGTTTCTCGGACACTGAAGCTTTCTTT. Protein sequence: CASSFSDTEAFF.

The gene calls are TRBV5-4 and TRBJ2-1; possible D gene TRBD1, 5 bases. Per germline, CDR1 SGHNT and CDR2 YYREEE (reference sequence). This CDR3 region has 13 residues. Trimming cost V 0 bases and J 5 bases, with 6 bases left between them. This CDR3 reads CASSLVRDNEQFF. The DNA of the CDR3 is TGTGCCAGCAGCTTGGTCAGGGACAATGAGCAGTTCTTC.

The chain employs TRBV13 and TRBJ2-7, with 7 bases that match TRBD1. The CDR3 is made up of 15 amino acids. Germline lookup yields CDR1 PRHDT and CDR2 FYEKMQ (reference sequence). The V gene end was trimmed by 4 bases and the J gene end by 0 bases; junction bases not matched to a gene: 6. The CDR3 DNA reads TGTGCCAGCAGCTATGGGACAGCGAGCTCCTACGAGCAGTACTTC. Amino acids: CASSYGTASSYEQYF.

CDR3 DNA: TGCGCCAGCAGCTTGGCACCGGACAGGGGATACGAGCAGTACTTC. Translation gives CASSLAPDRGYEQYF. The rearrangement joins TRBV5-1 to TRBJ2-7, with 9 bases identical to TRBD1. Germline V gene lookup returns CDR1 SGHRS and CDR2 YFSETQ. This CDR3 contains 15 residues. With V trimmed by 0 bases and J by 4 bases, 5 bases remained unmatched.

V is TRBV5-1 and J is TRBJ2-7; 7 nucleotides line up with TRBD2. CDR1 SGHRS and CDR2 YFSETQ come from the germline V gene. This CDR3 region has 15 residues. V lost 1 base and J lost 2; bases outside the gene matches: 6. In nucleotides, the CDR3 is TGCGCCAGCAGCTTGAGTGGGGGGGGAACCTACGAGCAGTACTTC. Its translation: CASSLSGGGTYEQYF.

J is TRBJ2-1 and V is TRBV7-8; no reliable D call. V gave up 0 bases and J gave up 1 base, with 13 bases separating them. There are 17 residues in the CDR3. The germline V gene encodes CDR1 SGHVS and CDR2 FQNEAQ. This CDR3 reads CASSLAQRLKSYNEQFF. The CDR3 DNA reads TGTGCCAGCAGCTTAGCGCAGCGACTCAAATCCTACAATGAGCAGTTCTTC.

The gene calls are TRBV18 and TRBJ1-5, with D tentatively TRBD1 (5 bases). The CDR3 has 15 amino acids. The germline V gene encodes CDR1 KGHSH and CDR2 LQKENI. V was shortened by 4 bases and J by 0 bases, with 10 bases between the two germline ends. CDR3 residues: CASSRQSNSNQPQHF. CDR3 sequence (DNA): TGTGCCAGCTCACGACAGTCGAATAGCAATCAGCCCCAGCATTTT.

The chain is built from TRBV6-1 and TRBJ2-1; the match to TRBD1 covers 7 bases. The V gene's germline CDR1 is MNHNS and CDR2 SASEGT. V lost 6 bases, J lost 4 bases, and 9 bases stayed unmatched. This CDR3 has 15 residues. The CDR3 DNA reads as TGTGCCAGCAGGCCACAGGGGCTGACGTACAATGAGCAGTTCTTC. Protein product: CASRPQGLTYNEQFF.

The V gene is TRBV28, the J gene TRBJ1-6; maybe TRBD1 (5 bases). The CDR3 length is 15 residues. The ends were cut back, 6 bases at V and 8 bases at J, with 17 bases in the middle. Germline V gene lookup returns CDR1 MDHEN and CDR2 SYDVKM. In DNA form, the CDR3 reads TGTGCCAGCAGCCTCGGGGGTAGGGTGGATTCACCCCTCCACTTT. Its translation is CASSLGGRVDSPLHF.

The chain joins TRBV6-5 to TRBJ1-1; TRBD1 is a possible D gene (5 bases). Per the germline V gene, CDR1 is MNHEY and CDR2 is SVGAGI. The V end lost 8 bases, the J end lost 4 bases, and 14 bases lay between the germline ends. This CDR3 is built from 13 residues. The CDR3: CASLRGGGTEAFF. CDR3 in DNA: TGTGCCAGCCTAAGGGGCGGGGGCACTGAAGCTTTCTTT.